The 4 T cell receptor beta chains given below trace back to one sample, sequenced in a study of CD8+ T cells in alopecia areata. As for treatment: oral pan-JAK inhibitor, 5-10 mg twice daily. Extracted RNA was reverse transcribed, and the resulting cDNA served as sequencing template. Using immunoSEQ multiplex PCR, the repertoire was profiled, and TCRdb retains in-frame clones only, with some absent. This table holds over 150,000 clones, about 62% found once. Material: CD4+ T cells sorted from blood, obtained at week 24, from a patient treated with tofacitinib. The receptor set was obtained from a human donor with alopecia areata.

The chain links TRBV9 to TRBJ2-1; no clear D. The CDR3 has 15 amino acids. Germline CDR1 SGDLS, CDR2 YYNGEE. Trimming cost V 3 bases and J 0 bases, with 10 bases left between them. CDR3: CASSAQRSSYNEQFF. CDR3 sequence (DNA): TGTGCCAGCAGCGCCCAGAGGAGCTCCTACAATGAGCAGTTCTTC.

The J gene is TRBJ2-2, the V gene TRBV28, with D possibly matching TRBD2 (5 bases). The V and J ends lost 2 bases and 2 bases respectively, with 6 bases between them. Germline assignment: CDR1 MDHEN and CDR2 SYDVKM. The CDR3 consists of 14 residues. CDR3 sequence: CASSLAGNTGELFF. Here the CDR3 DNA reads TGTGCCAGCAGTTTAGCGGGTAACACCGGGGAGCTGTTTTTT.

This clone was observed once. The gene calls are TRBV25-1 and TRBJ2-5; D possibly corresponds to TRBD2 (6 bases). Deletions cut 0 bases from V and 4 bases from J, with 9 bases between. The CDR3 spans 14 residues. The germline V gene has CDR1 MGHDK and CDR2 SYGVNS. CDR3 loop: CASSEYVGGETQYF. The CDR3 DNA reads as TGTGCCAGCAGTGAATATGTGGGAGGAGAGACCCAGTACTTC.

The V gene is TRBV29-1, the J gene TRBJ1-2; the match to TRBD1 covers 12 bases. V shed 5 bases, J shed 7 bases, and the junction held 2 bases outside the gene matches. From germline, CDR1 is SQVTM and CDR2 ANQGSEA. CDR3 length: 12 residues. CDR3 coding DNA: TGCAGCGTTACGGGACAGGGGGCTGGCTACACCTTC. It translates to CSVTGQGAGYTF.